Here is one T cell receptor (beta chain) with its context. With V trimmed by 4 bases and J by 3 bases, 13 bases remained unmatched. This CDR3 is built from 17 residues. CDR1 and CDR2 (germline): SGHRS, YFSETQ. The sample's time point: recipient sample about 28 days before transplant, after cytoreduction. Recipients were bled about 28 days pretransplant and at posttransplant days 30, 100, 180. This sample is part of a study of T cell clonotyping in hematopoietic cell transplantation. Study details: Recipient samples before transplant were obtained post-cytoreduction.

The table came from immunoSEQ multiplex PCR; TCRdb's copy has only in-frame clones and leaves some out. The sample lists about 13,000 clones; approximately 80% were seen once. The specimen was peripheral blood mononuclear cells, collected before stem cell transplant. V gene TRBV5-1 combines with J gene TRBJ2-5; TRBD2 aligns across 9 bases. The sequence was obtained from a man in his fifties or sixties with acute myeloid leukemia. Some clones in this sample may be carry-over from other donors' samples. The CDR3 bases are TGCGCCAGCAGCGGGGGGATAGCGGGGGCCTTGGAAGAGACCCAGTACTTC. Protein sequence: CASSGGIAGALEETQYF.